This T cell receptor beta chain was sequenced for a study of PD-L1 blockade in urothelial cancer. Study-wide results and caveats: Blood TCR clonality below the median before treatment was a predictor of better survival.

Libraries were prepared by immunoSEQ multiplex PCR; TCRdb keeps only in-frame clonotypes and omits some of them. In the table there are some 80,000 clones, around 85% of which are singletons. Time point defined: pretreatment peripheral blood. The germline gives CDR1 GTSNPN, CDR2 SVGIG (reference sequence). Trimming took off 1 base at V and 7 bases at J, with 19 bases between the two ends. The CDR3 has 15 residues. This clone occurred many times. Its antigen is unknown. This sequence joins TRBV30 and TRBJ1-2, with TRBD1 as a possible D gene (6 bases). The receptor was derived from a man in his forties with urothelial cancer. The sample was PBMCs, taken around atezolizumab (anti-PD-L1) treatment. The CDR3 DNA reads as TGTGCCTGGAGTGAAACAGGGCCGGTAGCTGGTGGCTACACCTTC. Amino acid sequence: CAWSETGPVAGGYTF.